This T cell receptor beta chain was documented in a study of blood T cell repertoires in COVID-19. Germline assignment: CDR1 SQVTM and CDR2 ANQGSEA. The V and J ends lost 7 bases and 4 bases, in that order; junction bases with no gene match: 15. This CDR3 region has 15 residues. Sequencing was performed with immunoSEQ multiplex PCR; in TCRdb, only in-frame clones are kept and a portion is missing. The data contain roughly 230,000 clones, about 85% of them singletons. The study drew participants aged about 18 to 89 years from fewer than 30 US areas. This chain links TRBV29-1 with TRBJ2-5; 7 nucleotides align to TRBD1. This receptor was identified in a woman in her forties or fifties who had been exposed to COVID-19. Material for sequencing was PBMCs or T cells enriched from blood (not recorded which). CDR3 in amino acids: CSARDSARALETQYF. The CDR3 nucleotides are TGCAGCGCCAGGGACAGCGCTAGGGCGCTAGAGACCCAGTACTTC. The full variable domain, its missing parts supplied by reference TRBV29-1 and TRBJ2-5, is SAVISQKPSRDICQRGTSLTIQCQVDSQVTMMFWYRQQPGQSLTLIATANQGSEATYESGFVIDKFPISRPNLTFSTLTVSNMSPEDSSIYLCSARDSARALETQYFGPGTRLLVL.